The 13 T cell receptor beta chains listed next were all sequenced from one sample in a study of OX40 agonist ivuxolimab in advanced cancers. Only in-frame clones appear in the TCRdb table, and some are missing; sequencing was by immunoSEQ multiplex PCR. Altogether some 130,000 clones are present, 75% to 95% being singletons, with the ten largest covering about 1%. Material: CD4+ or CD8+ T cells sorted from blood, obtained in a trial of the OX40 agonist ivuxolimab. These receptors all stem from an adult with an advanced solid tumor such as melanoma, head and neck, liver or kidney cancer.

The chain carries TRBV6-5 and TRBJ1-5, with a possible D match to TRBD1 (5 bases). Trimming pared 6 bases from V and 3 bases from J, leaving 15 bases between. The CDR3 is 15 residues long. CDR1 MNHEY and CDR2 SVGAGI come from the germline V gene. Here the CDR3 reads CASSLYRDLNQPQHF. In nucleotides, the CDR3 is TGTGCCAGCAGCCTTTATCGGGACCTCAATCAGCCCCAGCATTTT.

The chain employs TRBV2 and TRBJ1-5; D is uncertain. Trimming removed 0 bases from V and 9 bases from J, with 27 bases in between. Per germline, CDR1 SNHLY and CDR2 FYNNEI. The CDR3 totals 19 residues. The CDR3 sequence: CASSEALLVQNPFLSPQHF. The CDR3 region has the DNA TGTGCCAGCAGTGAAGCGCTTCTTGTACAAAACCCCTTTTTATCGCCCCAGCATTTT.

The chain is built from TRBV29-1 and TRBJ1-1; D perhaps matches TRBD1 (5 bases). The CDR3 covers 12 residues. Trimming stripped 7 bases from V and 5 bases from J, with 14 bases between. Germline lookup yields CDR1 SQVTM and CDR2 ANQGSEA. The CDR3 DNA follows: TGCAGCGCCCACAGGTGGGGGACTGAAGCTTTCTTT. Residues: CSAHRWGTEAFF.

This chain joins TRBV5-4 and TRBJ1-1; 12 bases line up with TRBD1. The germline V gene encodes CDR1 SGHNT and CDR2 YYREEE (reference sequence). V shed 4 bases, J shed 6 bases, and the junction held 7 bases outside the gene matches. The CDR3 extends over 15 amino acids. Written as DNA, the CDR3 is TGTGCCAGCAGCCGGGCTGGGGACAGGGGGCCTGAAGCTTTCTTT. Its translation is CASSRAGDRGPEAFF.

This rearrangement joins TRBV6-5 to TRBJ1-2, with D uncertain. The CDR3 is made up of 12 amino acids. V was trimmed by 6 bases and J by 8 bases, leaving 13 bases between them. CDR1 MNHEY and CDR2 SVGAGI come from the germline V gene. The CDR3 region is CASRAIAEGYTF. As DNA, the CDR3 is TGTGCCAGCAGGGCCATTGCTGAGGGCTACACCTTC.

V and J are TRBV7-9 and TRBJ1-6; 8 positions match TRBD1. The germline CDR1 and CDR2 sequences are SEHNR and FQNEAQ (reference sequence). After removal of 4 bases from V and 10 bases from J, the junction contained 9 bases not matched to a gene. This CDR3 comprises 15 residues. The CDR3 region is CASSSWTGPYSPLHF. The CDR3, as DNA: TGTGCCAGCAGCTCCTGGACAGGGCCTTACTCACCCCTCCACTTT. The whole variable domain, remainder taken from reference TRBV7-9 and TRBJ1-6, is DTGVSQNPRHKITKRGQNVTFRCDPISEHNRLYWYRQTLGQGPEFLTYFQNEAQLEKSRLLSDRFSAERPKGSFSTLEIQRTEQGDSAMYLCASSSWTGPYSPLHFGNGTRLTVT.

The chain links TRBV7-9 to TRBJ1-4, with 7 bases that match TRBD1. Looked up from germline, CDR1 is SEHNR and CDR2 is FQNEAQ (reference sequence). This CDR3 is 17 amino acids long. The J segment lost 7 bases and the V segment lost 0 bases, leaving 11 bases of the junction unmatched. The CDR3 sequence: CASSLAGGQTLGEKLFF. CDR3 DNA sequence: TGTGCCAGCAGCTTAGCGGGGGGACAGACATTAGGTGAAAAACTGTTTTTT. The entire variable domain, with the rest obtained from reference TRBV7-9 and TRBJ1-4, is as follows: DTGVSQNPRHKITKRGQNVTFRCDPISEHNRLYWYRQTLGQGPEFLTYFQNEAQLEKSRLLSDRFSAERPKGSFSTLEIQRTEQGDSAMYLCASSLAGGQTLGEKLFFGSGTQLSVL.

The genes are TRBV12-5 and TRBJ1-2; D is ambiguous. Germline assignment: CDR1 LGHNT and CDR2 FRNRAP. Deletions cut 0 bases from V and 7 bases from J, with 9 bases between. The CDR3 runs to 13 residues. The CDR3 coding sequence is TGTGCTAGTGGTTTGGTTCGGGCCACTGGCTACACCTTC. Translation: CASGLVRATGYTF.

This clone appeared once. V gene TRBV6-5 combines with J gene TRBJ2-2, with D hard to call. Germline-derived CDR1 and CDR2 are MNHEY and SVGAGI. This CDR3 comprises 15 residues. Trimming shortened V by 5 bases and J by 7 bases, and 17 bases separated the two germline ends. The CDR3 sequence is CASSPTLDPGGELFF. The CDR3 nucleotides are TGTGCCAGCAGTCCTACTTTAGACCCGGGCGGGGAGCTGTTTTTT.

This clone was detected only a few times. The V call is TRBV28, the J call TRBJ2-3; no clear D. The CDR3 is made up of 16 amino acids. Germline V gene data show CDR1 as MDHEN and CDR2 as SYDVKM. V lost 6 bases to trimming and J lost 0 bases, with 16 bases between them. The CDR3 protein is CASRPGTVISTDTQYF. The CDR3, as DNA: TGTGCCAGCAGACCTGGCACGGTAATTAGCACAGATACGCAGTATTTT. Looking up the rest from reference TRBV28 and TRBJ2-3 gives the full variable domain: DVKVTQSSRYLVKRTGEKVFLECVQDMDHENMFWYRQDPGLGLRLIYFSYDVKMKEKGDIPEGYSVSREKKERFSLILESASTNQTSMYLCASRPGTVISTDTQYFGPGTRLTVL.

The chain combines TRBV4-3 with TRBJ1-5, with D unclear. CDR1 and CDR2 from the germline V gene are LGHNA and YSLEER. The CDR3 totals 17 residues. Between the trimmed V and J ends, which lost 0 bases and 4 bases, there was a span of 16 bases. The CDR3 loop reads CASSQDYSGKVNQPQHF. Here the CDR3 DNA reads TGCGCCAGCAGCCAAGATTATTCGGGGAAAGTAAATCAGCCCCAGCATTTT.

V usage is TRBV27 and J usage is TRBJ1-1, with D tentatively TRBD1 (6 bases). Germline CDR1 is MNHEY and CDR2 is SMNVEV (reference sequence). This CDR3 is 13 amino acids long. Trimming took off 8 bases at V and 5 bases at J, with 15 bases between the two ends. The CDR3 sequence: CASLKLGGTEAFF. The CDR3 DNA reads as TGTGCCAGCCTTAAACTAGGGGGGACTGAAGCTTTCTTT.

The V and J genes are TRBV5-4 and TRBJ2-1; D possibly corresponds to TRBD2 (5 bases). Germline V gene lookup returns CDR1 SGHNT and CDR2 YYREEE (reference sequence). V shed 3 bases and J shed 2 bases, with 15 bases lying between them. This CDR3 comprises 16 residues. CDR3 bases: TGTGCCAGCAGCTCTGGTGGGGAGCGCACCTACAATGAGCAGTTCTTC. Residues: CASSSGGERTYNEQFF.